A selection of T cell receptor beta chains follows, all from one sample in a study of esophageal squamous cell carcinoma under preoperative chemotherapy. TCRdb ran MiXCR on the PCR reads and lists one entry per CDR3 protein. The sample lists tens of thousands of distinct CDR3 sequences; approximately 55% were seen once. Sampling was carried out from a patient given preoperative chemotherapy. These receptors were collected from a human donor with esophageal squamous cell carcinoma. The donor label of this sample is uncertain. Both conserved end residues are part of each CDR3. A D gene is named only where the DNA matches it firmly. Where a row states a size, it is once, few, many or the class of an expanded clone; other rows omit it.

clone size,V gene,J gene,D gene,CDR3 DNA,CDR3 protein
-,TRBV11-1,TRBJ1-2,-,TGTGCCAGCAGCTTAGGGGCTAACACTGGCGCCTCCTTC,CASSLGANTGASF
-,TRBV11-1,TRBJ2-4,-,TGTGCCAGCAGCTCCCCAGCCAGGGGTTCGAAAAACATTCAGTACTTC,CASSSPARGSKNIQYF
-,TRBV7-2,TRBJ2-5,-,TGTGCCAGCAGCGTGGGGTCCGGGGGGCGGGTCGAAGATACCCAGTACTTC,CASSVGSGGRVEDTQYF
-,TRBV4-2,TRBJ2-1,TRBD1,TGTGCCAGCAGCCCGGGGACAGGCCTGGGCGATGAGCAGTTCTTC,CASSPGTGLGDEQFF
large,TRBV7-6,TRBJ2-3,-,TGTGCCAGCAGCCCTTTCCGGGGACCGGCCCGAGGGGGTACGCAGTATTTT,CASSPFRGPARGGTQYF
-,TRBV20-1,TRBJ1-2,TRBD1,TGCAGTGCTAGACTGGGACAGGGAGACCATGGCTACACCTTC,CSARLGQGDHGYTF
-,TRBV12-3/TRBV12-4,TRBJ2-7,-,TGTGCCAGCAGTTTTGACAGAGACTACGAGCAGTACTTC,CASSFDRDYEQYF
many,TRBV7-2,TRBJ2-1,-,TGTGCCAGCAGCTTAATTGCGGGGGCGGAGAATGAGCAGTTCTTC,CASSLIAGAENEQFF
-,TRBV7-2,TRBJ1-2,-,TGTGCCAGCAGCTTCGGATATAACAATGGAGCTATCTTC,CASSFGYNNGAIF
many,TRBV7-9,TRBJ2-7,-,TGTGCCAGCAGCCCATTATACGAGCAGTACTTC,CASSPLYEQYF
-,TRBV11-3,TRBJ2-3,-,TGTGCCAGCAGCTTGGAGCCCGGGGGCCGGGACCTAGATACCCAGTATTTC,CASSLEPGGRDLDTQYF
-,TRBV25-1,TRBJ2-3,-,TGCGCGGGGCGGGGAGCCAAAGATACGCAGTATTTC,CAGRGAKDTQYF
-,TRBV7-9,TRBJ2-5,-,TGTGCCAGCAGCTCACGTCGTGGGCTAGGGCAAGCGTCCCAGCACTTC,CASSSRRGLGQASQHF
-,TRBV7-2,TRBJ2-2,-,TGTGCCAGCAGCAAGGGACATGGCTCGCTGGAAGTCGGGGAGCTGTTTTTT,CASSKGHGSLEVGELFF
-,TRBV12-3/TRBV12-4,TRBJ2-2,TRBD1,TGTGCCAGCAGCCTCCAGGGGGTGAGCACAGAGAAGCTGTTTTTT,CASSLQGVSTEKLFF
few,TRBV6-1,TRBJ2-1,-,TGTGCCAGCTGGGACGGCTCCTACGAGCAGTTCTTC,CASWDGSYEQFF
few,TRBV20-1,TRBJ2-7,-,TGCAGTGCTAGAAACCAGGGTAGACCCACCGCCTACGAGCAGTACTTC,CSARNQGRPTAYEQYF
once,TRBV7-2,TRBJ2-4,TRBD2,TGTGGCAGCGGGGGGCGGGGAGCCGCAGACACGCAGTACTTC,CGSGGRGAADTQYF
-,TRBV7-9,TRBJ2-4,TRBD2,TGTGCCGGCAGCGGGGCCCGTGGCGAAGACATTCAGTACTTC,CAGSGARGEDIQYF
-,TRBV7-2,TRBJ2-4,-,TGTGCCAGCAGCCAATACGGCACTACGGGGCTGCCTGGCAAAGACACGCAGTACTTC,CASSQYGTTGLPGKDTQYF
many,TRBV6-1,TRBJ1-2,TRBD1,TGTGCCAGCAGAAAAAGACAGGGTGGCGGCTACACCTTC,CASRKRQGGGYTF
-,TRBV7-2,TRBJ2-7,TRBD2,TGTGCCAGCAGCTTTCTCAGCGGGATGGGGGAGCAGTACTTC,CASSFLSGMGEQYF
-,TRBV7-2,TRBJ2-4,TRBD2,TGTGCCAGCAGGTTGGGGGGGGGTCGTGACAAAAACATTCAGTACTTC,CASRLGGGRDKNIQYF
-,TRBV6-4,TRBJ2-3,-,TGTGCCAGCAGTGACGGAAAGTCCGACGGCACAGATACGCAGTATTTT,CASSDGKSDGTDTQYF
-,TRBV7-2,TRBJ2-3,TRBD1,TGTGCCGGCAGCGGGGACAGGGGCCAAGAGACCCAGTATTTC,CAGSGDRGQETQYF
medium-sized,TRBV12-3/TRBV12-4,TRBJ2-3,-,TGTGCCAGCAGTTCGTCAGGGGATACGCAGTATTTT,CASSSSGDTQYF
-,TRBV12-3/TRBV12-4,TRBJ2-3,-,TGTGCGGGGCGTGCGCGCCGTGACCCAGATACCCAGTATTTC,CAGRARRDPDTQYF
-,TRBV11-3,TRBJ2-3,TRBD2,TGTGCCAGCAGCTTAGGGGCTAGCGGGACAGATACGCAGTATTTT,CASSLGASGTDTQYF
many,TRBV7-8,TRBJ2-6,-,TGTGCCAGCAGCCTACCAGGTTTGGACTTCTCTGGGGCCAACGTCCTGACTTTC,CASSLPGLDFSGANVLTF
-,TRBV12-3/TRBV12-4,TRBJ2-7,TRBD2,TGTGCCGGGGGGCGCGGGGGGGGAATCACAGATACGCAGTACTTC,CAGGRGGGITDTQYF
-,TRBV27,TRBJ2-3,-,TGTGCCGGGGGTTTTGGGGACCGCGTCCCAGATACCCAGTATTTC,CAGGFGDRVPDTQYF
once,TRBV6-1,TRBJ2-4,TRBD2,TGTGCCAGCCGTGAATCGGGGCCGGGAGGGAAAAACACTCAGTACTTC,CASRESGPGGKNTQYF
-,TRBV7-2,TRBJ2-3,-,TGTGCCAGCGGCATGGGGGGCCGTGACCCAGATACCCAGTACTTT,CASGMGGRDPDTQYF
-,TRBV7-3,TRBJ2-5,-,TGTGCCAGGGGCCACGGGGGCCTCGACCCAGATACCCAGTACTTC,CARGHGGLDPDTQYF
-,TRBV6-4,TRBJ2-1,-,TGTGCCAGCAGCAGGGGAGTCGAGGACAATGAGCAGTTCTTC,CASSRGVEDNEQFF
-,TRBV7-2,TRBJ2-7,TRBD2,TGTGCCAGCAGCTTAGATTCGAGGCTAGCGGGAGGGTATGAGCAGTACTTC,CASSLDSRLAGGYEQYF
-,TRBV12-3/TRBV12-4,TRBJ2-3,-,TGTGCCCGGGGTTTAGGGGGGGTGAGCACCGGGGAGCTGTATTTT,CARGLGGVSTGELYF
-,TRBV6-1,TRBJ2-4,-,TGTGTCAGCCGCGTCTCGGGGCCGTGGGCCAAAAACATGCAGTACTTC,CVSRVSGPWAKNMQYF
-,TRBV5-4,TRBJ2-6,-,TGTGCCAGCAGCGAGACAGTCAGCTCTGGGGCCAACGTCCTGACTTTC,CASSETVSSGANVLTF
many,TRBV12-3/TRBV12-4,TRBJ1-3,-,TGTGCCAGCAGTTTAAGGTCGCCTTTTGGAAACACCATATATTTT,CASSLRSPFGNTIYF
-,TRBV7-2,TRBJ2-5,-,TGTGCCGGCAGCTTAGGCGGTGACCGGGATACCCAGTACTTC,CAGSLGGDRDTQYF
-,TRBV7-6,TRBJ2-4,-,TGTGCCAGCCGCTTATCGGGGAGGAGGGGGAAAGATACTCAGTACTTC,CASRLSGRRGKDTQYF
few,TRBV3-1,TRBJ2-2,TRBD2,TGTGCCAGCAGCCAAATTAGCGGGGGGGCAGGAACCGGGGAGCTGTTTTTT,CASSQISGGAGTGELFF
many,TRBV11-3,TRBJ2-5,-,TGTGCCAGCAGCTTAGGAGCGTTCAGGGAAGAGACCCAGTACTTC,CASSLGAFREETQYF
-,TRBV7-9,TRBJ2-6,-,TGTGCCAGCAGCTCGACTTCGCGTGTCTCTGGGGCCAACGTCCTGACTTTC,CASSSTSRVSGANVLTF
few,TRBV27,TRBJ2-7,TRBD1,TGTGCCAGCAGTTTACCGGGACAGGGTGGTAACGAGCAGTACTTC,CASSLPGQGGNEQYF
-,TRBV9,TRBJ1-3,-,TGTGCCAGCAGCGTAGCCGGAAGCTCTGGAAACACCATATATTTT,CASSVAGSSGNTIYF
many,TRBV6-1,TRBJ1-2,-,TGTGCCAGCAGTGAAGTTCGGGATTCCTATGGCTACACCTTC,CASSEVRDSYGYTF
many,TRBV6-5,TRBJ2-1,TRBD1,TGTGCCAGCAGTCTCGAGGGGACAGGGGTCCACGAGCAGTTCTTC,CASSLEGTGVHEQFF
-,TRBV7-3,TRBJ2-6,-,TGTGCCAGCAGCCGTACTTCTGGGGCCAACGTCCTGACTTTC,CASSRTSGANVLTF
-,TRBV7-8,TRBJ2-2,-,TGTGCCAGCAGCTTCCAAGGGGCGGAAACCGGGGAGCTGTTTTTT,CASSFQGAETGELFF
-,TRBV7-2,TRBJ2-4,-,TGTGCCAGCAGCTTAGGGACAGTAAAAAACACGCAGTACTTC,CASSLGTVKNTQYF
-,TRBV24-1,TRBJ2-1,-,TGTGCCACCAGTGACCCTAGACAGGAGCAGTTCTTC,CATSDPRQEQFF